This T cell receptor (beta chain) was sequenced during a study of cytomegalovirus exposure and HLA in healthy donors. The overall study: T cells numbering around 170 million yielded some 120 million unique TCR beta sequences in an earlier analysis.

This clone was seen more than once but under ten times. The antigen is undetermined. The CDR3 spans 20 residues. The germline V gene encodes CDR1 GTSNPN and CDR2 SVGIG (reference sequence). Trimming cost V 2 bases and J 3 bases, with 30 bases left between them. Whole-study findings and limits: Some public TCRs appeared in many individuals, while most sequences were rare.

60 Vbeta and 13 Jbeta primers were used in PCR. The assay was immunoSEQ multiplex PCR, and TCRdb's table has in-frame clones only and misses some. The repertoire includes 150,000 to 200,000 clones, around 82% of them detected once, and under 2.5% sits in the top ten. This receptor was taken from a man in his sixties in good health and CMV-seronegative. The source material was PBMCs. This sequence joins TRBV30 and TRBJ2-3; D might be TRBD1 (8 bases). The CDR3 region has the DNA TGTGCCTGGAGTCTCTGGGACAGGCCAACCCCTAGCGGAGGGACAGATACGCAGTATTTT. The encoded protein is CAWSLWDRPTPSGGTDTQYF. The full variable domain, with the rest looked up from reference TRBV30 and TRBJ2-3, is SQTIHQWPATLVQPVGSPLSLECTVEGTSNPNLYWYRQAAGRGLQLLFYSVGIGQISSEVPQNLSASRPQDRQFILSSKKLLLSDSGFYLCAWSLWDRPTPSGGTDTQYFGPGTRLTVL.